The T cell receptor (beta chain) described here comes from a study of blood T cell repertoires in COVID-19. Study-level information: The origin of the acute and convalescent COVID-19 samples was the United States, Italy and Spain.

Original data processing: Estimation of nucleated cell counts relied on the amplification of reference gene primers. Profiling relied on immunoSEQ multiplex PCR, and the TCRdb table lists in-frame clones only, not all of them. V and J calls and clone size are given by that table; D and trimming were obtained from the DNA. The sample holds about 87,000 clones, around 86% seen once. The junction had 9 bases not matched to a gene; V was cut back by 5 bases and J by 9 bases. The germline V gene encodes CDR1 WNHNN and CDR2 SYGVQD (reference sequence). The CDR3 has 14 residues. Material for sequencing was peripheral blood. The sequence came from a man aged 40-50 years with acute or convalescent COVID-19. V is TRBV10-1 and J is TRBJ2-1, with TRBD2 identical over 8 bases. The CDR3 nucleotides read TGCGCCAGCAGTCCAGCGGGAGATCTTTTTGAGCAGTTCTTC. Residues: CASSPAGDLFEQFF.